The 15 T cell receptor beta chains below all came from one sample that was sequenced in a study of control samples from healthy donors and cancer patients. The repertoire was sequenced with immunoSEQ multiplex PCR; TCRdb's copy has only in-frame clones and lacks some. The sample has about 130,000 clones; roughly 92% are singletons. Sequencing was carried out using PBMCs. The receptors come from a man older than 75 with head and neck cancer.

The V and J genes are TRBV27 and TRBJ1-1; no clear D gene. Germline CDR1 reads MNHEY; CDR2 reads SMNVEV (reference sequence). The CDR3 totals 14 residues. With 7 bases removed from V and 1 base from J, the gap between germline ends came to 13 bases. The CDR3 sequence is CASTRMGGNTEAFF. Here the CDR3 DNA reads TGTGCCAGCACCCGCATGGGAGGGAACACTGAAGCTTTCTTT.

This chain connects TRBV29-1 to TRBJ2-1, with 9 bases lining up with TRBD2. V trimming: 2 bases; J trimming: 4 bases; junction bases outside the gene matches: 3. This CDR3 is built from 14 residues. Germline assignment: CDR1 SQVTM and CDR2 ANQGSEA. Written as DNA, the CDR3 is TGCAGCGTTGAAAAAGCGGGAGGATACAATGAGCAGTTCTTC. Its protein is CSVEKAGGYNEQFF.

This chain uses TRBV5-4 with TRBJ2-2; TRBD1 agrees at 10 bases. Germline CDR1 SGHNT, CDR2 YYREEE (reference sequence). Unmatched junction bases numbered 7, after V lost 5 bases and J lost 6 bases. The length of the CDR3 is 15 residues. DNA of the CDR3: TGTGCCAGCAGGTCGACAGGGGGCGATCCCGGGGAGCTGTTTTTT. This codes for CASRSTGGDPGELFF. Filled out from reference TRBV5-4 and TRBJ2-2, the complete variable domain reads ETGVTQSPTHLIKTRGQQVTLRCSSQSGHNTVSWYQQALGQGPQFIFQYYREEENGRGNFPPRFSGLQFPNYSSELNVNALELDDSALYLCASRSTGGDPGELFFGEGSRLTVL.

This sequence joins TRBV6-5 and TRBJ2-3; no clear D. Germline V gene sequence: CDR1 MNHEY, CDR2 SVGAGI. The V and J ends lost 5 bases and 3 bases respectively, with 6 bases between them. The CDR3 is 12 amino acids. The chain's CDR3 is CASSPRTDTQYF. The CDR3 region has the DNA TGTGCCAGCAGTCCCCGTACAGATACGCAGTATTTT.

The chain is built from TRBV21-1 and TRBJ2-3. TRBV21-1 is assigned pseudogene status. The CDR3 runs to 19 residues. The chain's CDR3 is CASSSSGNIARGCTDTQYF. The DNA of the CDR3 is TGTGCCAGCAGCAGTTCGGGCAACATAGCGAGGGGTTGCACAGATACGCAGTATTTT.

DNA of the CDR3: TGTGCCAGCAGCTTCTGGGCGGGGATTGACCCCTACGAGCAGTACTTC. Protein product: CASSFWAGIDPYEQYF. This chain joins TRBV21-1 and TRBJ2-7; the table assigns TRBD2, which was not confirmed against the DNA. TRBV21-1 has pseudogene status. This CDR3 is built from 16 residues.

The rearrangement links TRBV5-1 to TRBJ1-1; no clear D. The CDR3 consists of 14 residues. Trimming took 0 bases from V and 1 from J, leaving 7 bases between them. From germline, CDR1 is SGHRS and CDR2 YFSETQ. CDR3 bases: TGCGCCAGCAGCTTGGAACAAGAGAACACTGAAGCTTTCTTT. Translated, it gives CASSLEQENTEAFF.

V and J are TRBV7-2 and TRBJ2-1, with 8 positions matching TRBD2. Germline CDR1 SGHTA, CDR2 FQGNSA. The CDR3 consists of 15 residues. With V trimmed by 10 bases and J by 6 bases, 14 bases remained unmatched. This CDR3 reads CANALQASGFNEQFF. The CDR3 nucleotides are TGTGCCAACGCCCTCCAGGCTAGCGGGTTCAATGAGCAGTTCTTC.

V gene TRBV6-2 or TRBV6-3 combines with J gene TRBJ1-5; tentatively, D is TRBD1 (5 bases). CDR3 size: 15 residues. From germline, CDR1 is MNHEY and CDR2 SVGEGT. Trimming left V 3 bases short and J 2 bases short, with 11 bases between. The CDR3 coding sequence is TGTGCCAGCAGTTATGGGGCAGGACGCAATCAGCCCCAGCATTTT. Amino acids: CASSYGAGRNQPQHF.

This clone was seen a few times. The chain uses TRBV9 and TRBJ2-2, with TRBD1 as a possible D gene (6 bases). The CDR3 consists of 16 residues. V was shortened by 4 bases and J by 4 bases, with 17 bases between the two germline ends. The germline gives CDR1 SGDLS, CDR2 YYNGEE. This CDR3 is CASSPRQDSVTGELFF. As DNA, the CDR3 is TGTGCCAGCAGCCCCCGACAGGATTCGGTCACCGGGGAGCTGTTTTTT.

The V call is TRBV4-1, the J call TRBJ1-2; TRBD1 aligns across 7 bases. With 0 bases clipped from V and 0 bases from J, the junction kept 7 bases outside the gene matches. Per germline, CDR1 MGHRA and CDR2 YSYEKL. CDR3 size: 17 residues. The CDR3, as DNA: TGCGCCAGCAGCCAAGACTCCGGGACAGTTACTAACTATGGCTACACCTTC. This gives the protein CASSQDSGTVTNYGYTF.

This rearrangement joins TRBV27 to TRBJ1-4; tentatively, D is TRBD1 (6 bases). CDR3 length: 15 amino acids. The germline V gene encodes CDR1 MNHEY and CDR2 SMNVEV (reference sequence). With 3 bases removed from V and 3 bases from J, the gap between germline ends came to 11 bases. In DNA form, the CDR3 reads TGTGCCAGCAGTTTGTACAGGGCTGCTAATGAAAAACTGTTTTTT. It is translated as CASSLYRAANEKLFF.

This clone was observed a single time. The V gene is TRBV9, the J gene TRBJ2-2, with 10 bases that match TRBD2. Germline V gene data show CDR1 as SGDLS and CDR2 as YYNGEE. The CDR3 totals 16 residues. Losses at the gene ends were 0 bases for V and 7 bases for J; bases not matched to a gene: 6. CDR3 sequence reads: CASSVGSGGDLGELFF. CDR3 nucleotides: TGTGCCAGCAGCGTAGGAAGCGGGGGGGATCTCGGGGAGCTGTTTTTT. Together with reference TRBV9 and TRBJ2-2, the CDR3 gives the full variable domain: DSGVTQTPKHLITATGQRVTLRCSPRSGDLSVYWYQQSLDQGLQFLIQYYNGEERAKGNILERFSAQQFPDLHSELNLSSLELGDSALYFCASSVGSGGDLGELFFGEGSRLTVL.

Regarding this clone: In the same sample, other DNA sequences code for this CDR3. V and J are TRBV24-1 and TRBJ2-3; D is ambiguous. The CDR3 loop spans 13 amino acids. V was trimmed by 4 bases and J by 2 bases, leaving 6 bases between them. The germline CDR1 and CDR2 sequences are KGHDR and SFDVKD. Written as DNA, the CDR3 is TGTGCCACCAGTGACCCGTCCACAGATACGCAGTATTTT. This codes for CATSDPSTDTQYF.

The rearrangement uses TRBV20-1 and TRBJ2-1; D may be TRBD2 (6 bases). V lost 6 bases to trimming and J lost 8 bases, with 11 bases between them. Per the germline V gene, CDR1 is DFQATT and CDR2 is SNEGSKA (reference sequence). The CDR3 is 11 amino acids. CDR3 sequence (DNA): TGCAGTGCCACCGGCGGGGATGAGCAGTTCTTC. It is translated as CSATGGDEQFF.